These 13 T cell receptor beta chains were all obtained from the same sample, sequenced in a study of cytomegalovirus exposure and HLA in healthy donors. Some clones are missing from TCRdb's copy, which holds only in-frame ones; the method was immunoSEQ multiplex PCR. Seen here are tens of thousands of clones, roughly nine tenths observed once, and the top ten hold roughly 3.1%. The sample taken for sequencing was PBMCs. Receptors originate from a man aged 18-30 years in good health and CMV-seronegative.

CDR3 sequence (DNA): TGTGCCAGCAGCTTATACCGGGAGCCCCAAGAGACCCAGTACTTC. Translation gives CASSLYREPQETQYF. The chain joins TRBV5-4 to TRBJ2-5, with D perhaps TRBD2 (6 bases). The CDR3 totals 15 residues. Germline V gene lookup returns CDR1 SGHNT and CDR2 YYREEE (reference sequence). Trimming left V 2 bases short and J 1 base short, with 12 bases between.

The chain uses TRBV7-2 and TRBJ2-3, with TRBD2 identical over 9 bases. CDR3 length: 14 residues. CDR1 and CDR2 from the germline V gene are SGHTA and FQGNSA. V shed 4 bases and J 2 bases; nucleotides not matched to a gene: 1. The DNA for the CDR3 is TGTGCCAGCAGCTGGGGACTAGCCACAGATACGCAGTATTTT. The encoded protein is CASSWGLATDTQYF.

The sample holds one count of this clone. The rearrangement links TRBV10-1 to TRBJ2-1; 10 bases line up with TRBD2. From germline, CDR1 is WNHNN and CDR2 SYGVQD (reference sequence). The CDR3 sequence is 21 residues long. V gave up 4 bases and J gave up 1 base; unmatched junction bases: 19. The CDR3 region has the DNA TGCGCCAGCAGTGGACTGACTAGCGGGTCACAGTCGCGAGCGTCCTACAATGAGCAGTTCTTC. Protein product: CASSGLTSGSQSRASYNEQFF.

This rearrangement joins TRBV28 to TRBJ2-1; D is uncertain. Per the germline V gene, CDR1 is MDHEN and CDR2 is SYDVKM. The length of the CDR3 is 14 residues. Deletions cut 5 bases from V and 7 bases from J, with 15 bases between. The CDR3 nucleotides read TGTGCCAGCAGTCCACTACGTGCGTTTAATGAGCAGTTCTTC. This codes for CASSPLRAFNEQFF.

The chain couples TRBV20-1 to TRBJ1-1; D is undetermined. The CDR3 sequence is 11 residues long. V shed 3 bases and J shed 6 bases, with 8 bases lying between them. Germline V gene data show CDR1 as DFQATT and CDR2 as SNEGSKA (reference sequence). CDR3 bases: TGCAGTGCTAGGCCAGGTTCTGAAGCTTTCTTT. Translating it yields CSARPGSEAFF.

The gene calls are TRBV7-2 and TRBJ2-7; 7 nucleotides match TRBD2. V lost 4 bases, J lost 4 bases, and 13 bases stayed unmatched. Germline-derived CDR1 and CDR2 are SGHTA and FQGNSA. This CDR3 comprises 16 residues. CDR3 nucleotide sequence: TGTGCCAGCAGCTCGCTTGGGAGGGCCTCACCTTACGAGCAGTACTTC. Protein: CASSSLGRASPYEQYF. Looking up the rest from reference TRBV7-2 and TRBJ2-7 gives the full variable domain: GAGVSQSPSNKVTEKGKDVELRCDPISGHTALYWYRQSLGQGLEFLIYFQGNSAPDKSGLPSDRFSAERTGGSVSTLTIQRTQQEDSAVYLCASSSLGRASPYEQYFGPGTRLTVT.

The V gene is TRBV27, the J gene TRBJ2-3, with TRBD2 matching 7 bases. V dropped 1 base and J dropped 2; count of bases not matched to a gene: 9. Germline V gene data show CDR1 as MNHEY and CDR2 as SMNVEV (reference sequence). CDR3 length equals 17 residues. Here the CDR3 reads CASSLFGGRSPTDTQYF. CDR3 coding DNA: TGTGCCAGCAGTTTATTTGGCGGGAGAAGCCCCACAGATACGCAGTATTTT.

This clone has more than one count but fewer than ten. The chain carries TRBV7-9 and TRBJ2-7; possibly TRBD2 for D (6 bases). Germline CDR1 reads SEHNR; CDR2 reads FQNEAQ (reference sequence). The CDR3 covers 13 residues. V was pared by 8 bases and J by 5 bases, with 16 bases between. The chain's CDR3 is CASHGAGMNEQYF. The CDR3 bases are TGTGCCAGCCACGGCGCGGGAATGAACGAGCAGTACTTC.

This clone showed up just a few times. The CDR3 sequence: CASSPTGGIDTQYF. CDR3 coding DNA: TGTGCCAGCAGCCCGACAGGGGGTATAGATACGCAGTATTTT. The gene calls are TRBV7-3 and TRBJ2-3; 9 bases fit TRBD1. CDR3 size: 14 residues. CDR1 and CDR2 from the germline V gene are SGHTA and FQGTGA. V was pared by 5 bases and J by 5 bases, with 5 bases of the junction left unmatched.

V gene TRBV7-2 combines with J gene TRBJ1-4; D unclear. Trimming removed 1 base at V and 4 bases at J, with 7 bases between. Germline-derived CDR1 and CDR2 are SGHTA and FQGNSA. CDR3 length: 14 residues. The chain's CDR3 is CASSLGAVNEKLFF. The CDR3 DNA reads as TGTGCCAGCAGCTTAGGGGCCGTTAATGAAAAACTGTTTTTT.

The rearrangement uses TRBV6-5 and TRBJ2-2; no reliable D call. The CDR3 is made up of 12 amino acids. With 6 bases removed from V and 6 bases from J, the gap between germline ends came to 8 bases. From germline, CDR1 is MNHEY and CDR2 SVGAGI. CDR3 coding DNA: TGTGCCAGCAGCAGATCCCCCGGGGAGCTGTTTTTT. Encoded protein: CASSRSPGELFF.

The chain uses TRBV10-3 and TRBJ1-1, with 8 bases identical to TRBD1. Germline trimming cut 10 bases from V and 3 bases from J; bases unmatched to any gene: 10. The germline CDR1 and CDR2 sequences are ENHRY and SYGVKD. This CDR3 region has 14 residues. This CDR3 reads CATNRDRSHTEAFF. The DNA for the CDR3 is TGTGCCACCAACCGGGACAGGTCCCACACTGAAGCTTTCTTT.

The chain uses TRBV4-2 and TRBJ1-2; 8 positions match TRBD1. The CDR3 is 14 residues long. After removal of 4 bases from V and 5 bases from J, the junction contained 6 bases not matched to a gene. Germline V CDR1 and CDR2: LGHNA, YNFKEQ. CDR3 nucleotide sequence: TGTGCCAGCAGCCCGTCAGGGGGCGCTTATGGCTACACCTTC. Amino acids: CASSPSGGAYGYTF.